These 12 T cell receptor beta chains came from one sample sequenced in a study of metastatic and nonmetastatic thyroid tumors. TCRdb re-called clones from the PCR reads using MiXCR. This table holds more than 20,000 clones, less than 20% found once. There were no patients who had received any treatment before thyroid surgery. Sequencing was performed on adjacent normal tissue. The receptors were gathered from a male donor with papillary thyroid cancer or a benign thyroid nodule (not recorded which). Some clones in this sample may be carry-over from other donors' samples.

Many counts were recorded for this clone. The chain recombines TRBV28 with TRBJ1-5; weak D call: TRBD1 (5 bases). The V gene lost 7 bases and the J gene lost 4 bases, with 20 bases spanning the gap. Germline CDR1 and CDR2: MDHEN and SYDVKM. CDR3 size: 16 residues. CDR3 in amino acids: CASNRFGQGGNQPQHF. CDR3 in DNA: TGTGCCAGCAACCGATTCGGGCAGGGAGGGAATCAGCCCCAGCATTTT.

This clone was seen a handful of times. V is TRBV19 and J is TRBJ2-5; perhaps TRBD1 as D (6 bases). The V gene lost 4 bases and the J gene lost 2 bases, with 14 bases spanning the gap. The CDR3 covers 15 residues. CDR1 is LNHDA, CDR2 SQIVND, per germline (reference sequence). CDR3 DNA: TGTGCCAGTAGTAATCGACAGGCTTTGCAAGAGACCCAGTACTTC. Its translation: CASSNRQALQETQYF.

Notes on this clone: The same CDR3 also results from other DNA sequences found in this sample. The rearrangement joins TRBV7-6 to TRBJ1-5; tentatively, D is TRBD1 (5 bases). The V and J ends lost 5 bases and 6 bases respectively, with 14 bases between them. CDR3 size: 14 residues. Germline CDR1 reads SGHVS; CDR2 reads FNYEAQ. CDR3 coding DNA: TGTGCCAGCAGCCTGGGGGGGGGAGGTCAGCCCCAGCATTTT. Its protein is CASSLGGGGQPQHF.

This clone has ten or more counts. The V gene is TRBV20-1, the J gene TRBJ2-2, with a possible D match to TRBD1 (7 bases). The CDR3 is made up of 14 amino acids. Germline CDR1 reads DFQATT; CDR2 reads SNEGSKA (reference sequence). V dropped 2 bases and J dropped 4 bases, with 11 bases sitting between them. CDR3 region: CSARQGEVTGELFF. CDR3 in DNA: TGCAGTGCTAGACAGGGGGAGGTCACCGGGGAGCTGTTTTTT.

The sample holds many counts of this clone. The rearrangement links TRBV3-1 to TRBJ2-2; 8 bases match TRBD1. CDR1 is LGHDT, CDR2 YNNKEL, per germline (reference sequence). This CDR3 is 16 amino acids long. Losses at the gene ends were 4 bases for V and 0 bases for J; bases not matched to a gene: 4. CDR3 residues: CASSPRTGTNTGELFF. In nucleotides, the CDR3 is TGTGCCAGCAGCCCGCGGACAGGGACGAACACCGGGGAGCTGTTTTTT.

The chain uses TRBV24-1 and TRBJ2-2; D unclear. The CDR3 extends over 13 amino acids. V dropped 3 bases and J dropped 3 bases, with 4 bases sitting between them. Germline V gene sequence: CDR1 KGHDR, CDR2 SFDVKD. The CDR3 reads CATSDMDTGELFF. CDR3 in DNA: TGTGCCACCAGTGATATGGACACCGGGGAGCTGTTTTTT.

In its sample, this clone was seen many times. The J gene is TRBJ2-1, the V gene TRBV15, with 10 bases matching TRBD2. This CDR3 comprises 16 residues. The germline V gene has CDR1 LNHNV and CDR2 YYDKDF (reference sequence). The V segment lost 0 bases and the J segment 6 bases; nucleotides outside the gene matches: 5. CDR3 protein: CATSREGLAVGNEQFF. The CDR3 coding sequence is TGTGCCACCAGCAGAGAAGGACTAGCGGTGGGCAATGAGCAGTTCTTC.

This clone has a count of ten or more. The rearrangement uses TRBV19 and TRBJ2-7; D is perhaps TRBD1 (5 bases). V lost 1 base, J lost 2 bases, and 9 bases lay in between. Germline-derived CDR1 and CDR2 are LNHDA and SQIVND (reference sequence). The CDR3 is made up of 14 amino acids. The DNA of the CDR3 is TGTGCCAGTAGTATAGCCCTGGACACCTACGAGCAGTACTTC. It specifies CASSIALDTYEQYF.

This clone is categorized as medium-sized. The rearrangement links TRBV20-1 to TRBJ2-1; TRBD2 matches at 12 bases. The length of the CDR3 is 16 residues. In germline, CDR1 is DFQATT, CDR2 SNEGSKA (reference sequence). J lost 6 bases, V lost 2 bases, and 8 bases had no gene match. CDR3 nucleotide sequence: TGCAGTGCTAGAACCCTAGCGGGGGGGCCCTCCAATGAGCAGTTCTTC. This encodes CSARTLAGGPSNEQFF.

This chain connects TRBV20-1 to TRBJ1-5; D unclear. Germline V gene sequence: CDR1 DFQATT, CDR2 SNEGSKA (reference sequence). V was cut by 1 base and J by 8 bases, with 12 bases left in between. The CDR3 totals 13 residues. In DNA, the CDR3 is TGCAGTGCTAGAGCTCCACCGAATAAGCCCCAGCATTTT. As protein: CSARAPPNKPQHF.

This clone is deemed medium-sized. This chain's CDR3 is CASSLGTGGYF. The CDR3 DNA is TGTGCCAGCAGTTTAGGGACCGGAGGGTATTTT. The chain uses TRBV12-3 or TRBV12-4 and TRBJ2-3; D is possibly TRBD2 (5 bases). The germline V and J ends were trimmed by 1 base and 14 bases, with 10 bases remaining between them. The CDR3 runs to 11 residues.

The J gene is TRBJ1-5, the V gene TRBV20-1; 9 bases are a match to TRBD1. From germline, CDR1 is DFQATT and CDR2 SNEGSKA (reference sequence). The CDR3 spans 16 residues. J gave up 2 bases and V 1 base, and 6 bases lay outside the gene matches. The CDR3 sequence: CSARALQGARNQPQHF. The CDR3 bases are TGCAGTGCTAGAGCTCTACAGGGGGCTCGCAATCAGCCCCAGCATTTT.